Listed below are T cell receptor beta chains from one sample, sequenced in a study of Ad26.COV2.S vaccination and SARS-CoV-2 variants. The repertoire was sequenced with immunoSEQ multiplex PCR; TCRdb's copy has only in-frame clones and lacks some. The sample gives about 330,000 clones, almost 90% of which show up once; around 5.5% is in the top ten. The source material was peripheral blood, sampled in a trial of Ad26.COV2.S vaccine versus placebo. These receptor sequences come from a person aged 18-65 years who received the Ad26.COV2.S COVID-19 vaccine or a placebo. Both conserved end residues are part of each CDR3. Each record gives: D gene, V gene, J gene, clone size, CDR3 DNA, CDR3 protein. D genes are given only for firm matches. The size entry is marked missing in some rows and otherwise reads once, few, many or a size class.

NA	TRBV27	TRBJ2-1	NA	TGTGCCAGCAGTTCCTCCTACTACCCGGACGAGTCGGATGAGCAGTTCTTC	CASSSSYYPDESDEQFF
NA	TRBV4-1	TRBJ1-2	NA	TGCGCCAGCAGCTTTGACCTGTATGGCTACACCTTC	CASSFDLYGYTF
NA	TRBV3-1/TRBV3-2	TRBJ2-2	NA	TGTGCCAGCAGCCAAGATCTCGGGGTTGTCACCGGGGAGCTGTTTTTT	CASSQDLGVVTGELFF
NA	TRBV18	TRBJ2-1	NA	TGTGCCAGCTCCGGACTTGGACAGTACAATGAGCAGTTCTTC	CASSGLGQYNEQFF
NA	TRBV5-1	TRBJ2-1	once	TGCGCCAGCAGCTTGGATGGCCCCGAATACAATGAGCAGTTCTTC	CASSLDGPEYNEQFF
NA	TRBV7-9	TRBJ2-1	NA	TGTGCCAGCAGCTTATCAGTTTACAATGAGCAGTTCTTC	CASSLSVYNEQFF
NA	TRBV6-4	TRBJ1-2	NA	TGTGCCAGCAGTGATTACTTTTGGGGATTTGACTATGGCTACACCTTC	CASSDYFWGFDYGYTF
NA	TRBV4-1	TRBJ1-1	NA	TGCGCCAGCAGCCAAGGGACTTCTGAAGCTTTCTTT	CASSQGTSEAFF
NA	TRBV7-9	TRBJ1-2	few	TGTGCCAGCAGCTCCACAGGGGGCTACACCTTC	CASSSTGGYTF
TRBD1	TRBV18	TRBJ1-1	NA	TGTGCCAGCTCATCAGACAGGGCGAACACTGAAGCTTTCTTT	CASSSDRANTEAFF
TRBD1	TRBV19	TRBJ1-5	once	TGTGCCAGTAAGGGGGCTAGCAATCAGCCCCAGCATTTT	CASKGASNQPQHF
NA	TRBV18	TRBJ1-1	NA	TGTGCCAGCTCAGCGGGCACTGAAGCTTTCTTT	CASSAGTEAFF
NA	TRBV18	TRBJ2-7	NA	TGTGCCAGCTCACCGGCGGGGCGAAGCTACGAGCAGTACTTC	CASSPAGRSYEQYF
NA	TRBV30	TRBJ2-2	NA	TGTGCCTGGAGAGAGGGGACGAACACCGGGGAGCTGTTTTTT	CAWREGTNTGELFF
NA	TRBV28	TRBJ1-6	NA	TGTGCCAGCACCCGCTCGGGGGCGAATTCACCCCTCCACTTT	CASTRSGANSPLHF
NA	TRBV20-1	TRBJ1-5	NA	TGCAGTGCTAGTGAGGCCGAGTATAGCAATCAGCCCCAGCATTTT	CSASEAEYSNQPQHF
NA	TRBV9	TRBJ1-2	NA	TGTGCCAGCAGCGTAGGCGGTTTTGGCTACACCTTC	CASSVGGFGYTF
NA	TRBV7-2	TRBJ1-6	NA	TGTGCCAGCAGCTTGGAGGGCGTCGGCTCCTATAATTCACCCCTCCACTTT	CASSLEGVGSYNSPLHF
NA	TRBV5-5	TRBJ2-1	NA	TGTGCCAGCAGCTTAGGCGGGCCCCGGTTGGAGCAGTTCTTC	CASSLGGPRLEQFF
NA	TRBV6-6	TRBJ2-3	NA	TGTGCCAGCAGCTCGGACGTCCGACCTAGCACAGATACGCAGTATTTT	CASSSDVRPSTDTQYF
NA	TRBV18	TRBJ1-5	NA	TGTGCCAGCTCACCCCCACGGACCGCAGCAGGTCAGCCCCAGCATTTT	CASSPPRTAAGQPQHF
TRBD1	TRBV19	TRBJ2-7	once	TGTGCCAGTAGTGAGGGACAGCTGATCTCCTACGAGCAGTACTTC	CASSEGQLISYEQYF
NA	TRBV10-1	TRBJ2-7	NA	TGCGCCAGCAGGATCGACGGGACGGTCACGAGGTACGAGCAGTACTTC	CASRIDGTVTRYEQYF
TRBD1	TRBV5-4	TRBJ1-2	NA	TGTGCCAGCAGCCCCATGGACAGGGTTTATGGCTACACCTTC	CASSPMDRVYGYTF
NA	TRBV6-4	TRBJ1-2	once	TGTGCCAGCAGTGAGAACGGACCGAACTATGGCTACACCTTC	CASSENGPNYGYTF
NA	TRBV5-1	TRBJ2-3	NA	TGCGCCAGCAGCCCCTCCCAGGAAAATACGCAGTATTTT	CASSPSQENTQYF
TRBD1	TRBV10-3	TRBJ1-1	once	TGTGCCATCAGGGACTCCACAGGGGGCCCTGAAGCTTTCTTT	CAIRDSTGGPEAFF
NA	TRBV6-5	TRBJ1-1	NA	TGTGCCAGCATCCCCGGGGGTCCGGGCACTGAAGCTTTCTTT	CASIPGGPGTEAFF
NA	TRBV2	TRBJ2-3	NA	TGTGCCAGCAGTGAATTCACAGATACGCAGTATTTT	CASSEFTDTQYF
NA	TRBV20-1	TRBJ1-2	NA	TGCAGTGGGAGAGAGGGCTACACCTTC	CSGREGYTF
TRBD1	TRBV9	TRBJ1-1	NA	TGTGCCAGCAGCCCCAGGGGGTTGAACACTGAAGCTTTCTTT	CASSPRGLNTEAFF
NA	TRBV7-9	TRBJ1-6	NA	TGTGCCAGCAGCTTAGCGTCGGTTTCAAATTCACCCCTCCACTTT	CASSLASVSNSPLHF
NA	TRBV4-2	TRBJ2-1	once	TGTGCCAGCAGCCAAGTACCAGGGAGACAATACAATGAGCAGTTCTTC	CASSQVPGRQYNEQFF
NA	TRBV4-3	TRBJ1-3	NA	TGCGCCAGCAGCCAAGATAACGAGGCTGGAAACACCATATATTTT	CASSQDNEAGNTIYF
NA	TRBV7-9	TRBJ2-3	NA	TGTGCCAGCAGCTTAGTTGATACGCAGTATTTT	CASSLVDTQYF
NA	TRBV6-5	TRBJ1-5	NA	TGTGCCAGCAGCGGAGGGGGGCAGCCCCAGCATTTT	CASSGGGQPQHF
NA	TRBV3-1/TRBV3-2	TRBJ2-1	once	TGTGCCAGCAGCCAAGATGAGCGAGCTTACAATGAGCAGTTCTTC	CASSQDERAYNEQFF
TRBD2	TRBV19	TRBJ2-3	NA	TGTGCCAGTAGCCTAGCGGGGGTGAACACAGATACGCAGTATTTT	CASSLAGVNTDTQYF
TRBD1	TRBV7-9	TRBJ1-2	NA	TGTGCCAGCAGCATACCGGGACAGGGATATGGCTACACCTTC	CASSIPGQGYGYTF
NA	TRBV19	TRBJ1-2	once	TGTGCCAGTAGTTCGACGGGTCAATATGGCTACACCTTC	CASSSTGQYGYTF
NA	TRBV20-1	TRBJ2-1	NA	TGCAGTGCTAGTCGTCGGGAAGGGGCCTCCTACAATGAGCAGTTCTTC	CSASRREGASYNEQFF
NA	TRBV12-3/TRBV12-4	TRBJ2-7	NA	TGTGCCAGCAGTTTGATTAACGAGCAGTACTTC	CASSLINEQYF
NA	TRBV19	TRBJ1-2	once	TGTGCCACCTTAAGCCTCAGAAGTAACTATGGCTACACCTTC	CATLSLRSNYGYTF
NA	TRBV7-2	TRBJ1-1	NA	TGTGCCAGCAGCTTTTGGACGGACAACACTGAAGCTTTCTTT	CASSFWTDNTEAFF
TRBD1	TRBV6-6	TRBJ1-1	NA	TGTGCCAGCAGTCCCCGACAGGGAGCTGAAGCTTTCTTT	CASSPRQGAEAFF
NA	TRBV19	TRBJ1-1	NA	TGTGCCAGTAGTATGGCCCGGAACACTGAAGCTTTCTTT	CASSMARNTEAFF